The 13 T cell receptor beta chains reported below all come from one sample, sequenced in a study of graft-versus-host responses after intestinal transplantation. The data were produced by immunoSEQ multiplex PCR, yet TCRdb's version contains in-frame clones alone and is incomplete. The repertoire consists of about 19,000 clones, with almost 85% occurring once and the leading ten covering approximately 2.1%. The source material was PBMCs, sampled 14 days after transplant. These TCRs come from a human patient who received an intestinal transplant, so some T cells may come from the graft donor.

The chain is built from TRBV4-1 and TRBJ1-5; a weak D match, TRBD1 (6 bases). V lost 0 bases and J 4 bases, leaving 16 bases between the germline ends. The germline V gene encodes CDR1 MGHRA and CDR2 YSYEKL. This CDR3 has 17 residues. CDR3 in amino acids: CASSQESHRVGNQPQHF. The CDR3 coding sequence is TGCGCCAGCAGCCAAGAATCCCACAGGGTTGGGAATCAGCCCCAGCATTTT.

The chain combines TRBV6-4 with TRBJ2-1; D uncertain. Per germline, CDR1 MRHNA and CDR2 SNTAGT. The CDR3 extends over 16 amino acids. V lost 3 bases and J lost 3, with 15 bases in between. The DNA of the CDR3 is TGTGCCAGCAGTGAGTACGGTAGCTTCGACTACAATGAGCAGTTCTTC. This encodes CASSEYGSFDYNEQFF.

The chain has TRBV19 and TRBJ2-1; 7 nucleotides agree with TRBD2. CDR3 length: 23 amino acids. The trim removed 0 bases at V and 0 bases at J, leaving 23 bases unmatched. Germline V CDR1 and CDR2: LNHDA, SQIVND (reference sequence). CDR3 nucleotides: TGTGCCAGTAGTATAGATTGGAAGAGGTGGATCAATCGCCGGGAGGTCTCCTACAATGAGCAGTTCTTC. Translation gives CASSIDWKRWINRREVSYNEQFF.

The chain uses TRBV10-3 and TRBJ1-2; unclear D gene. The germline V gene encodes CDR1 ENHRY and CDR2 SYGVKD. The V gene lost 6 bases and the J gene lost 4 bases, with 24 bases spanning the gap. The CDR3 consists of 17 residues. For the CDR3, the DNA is TGTGCCATCAGCGAAATTTGGGTGAGACGGGGAGCCTATGGCTACACCTTC. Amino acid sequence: CAISEIWVRRGAYGYTF.

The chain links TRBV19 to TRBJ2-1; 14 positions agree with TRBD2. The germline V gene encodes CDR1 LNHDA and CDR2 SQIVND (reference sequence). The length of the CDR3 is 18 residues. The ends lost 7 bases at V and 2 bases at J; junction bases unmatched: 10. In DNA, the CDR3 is TGTGCCAGTACTTCGACTAGCGGGGGGGCAGGCCCCTACAATGAGCAGTTCTTC. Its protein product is CASTSTSGGAGPYNEQFF.

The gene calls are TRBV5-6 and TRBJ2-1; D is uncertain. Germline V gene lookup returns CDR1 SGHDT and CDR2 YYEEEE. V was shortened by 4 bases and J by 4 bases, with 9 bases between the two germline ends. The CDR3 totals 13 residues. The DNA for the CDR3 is TGTGCCAGCAGCCCTAGGGCATACAATGAGCAGTTCTTC. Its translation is CASSPRAYNEQFF.

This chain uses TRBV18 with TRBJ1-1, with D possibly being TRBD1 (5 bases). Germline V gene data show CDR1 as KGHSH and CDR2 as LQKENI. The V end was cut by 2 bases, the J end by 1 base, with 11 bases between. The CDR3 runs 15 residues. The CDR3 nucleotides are TGTGCCAGCTCACCAGAGAGGGGTTGGAACACTGAAGCTTTCTTT. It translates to CASSPERGWNTEAFF.

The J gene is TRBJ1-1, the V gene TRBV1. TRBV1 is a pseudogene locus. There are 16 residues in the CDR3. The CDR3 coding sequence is TGCACCAGCAGCCAAGGGGGGGCACAGCTGAACACTGAAGCTTTCTTT. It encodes CTSSQGGAQLNTEAFF.

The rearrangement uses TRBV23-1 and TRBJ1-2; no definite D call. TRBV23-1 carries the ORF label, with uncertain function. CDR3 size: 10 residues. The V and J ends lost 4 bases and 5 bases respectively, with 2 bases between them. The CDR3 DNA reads TGCGCCAGCAGTCTTTATGGCTACACCTTC. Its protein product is CASSLYGYTF.

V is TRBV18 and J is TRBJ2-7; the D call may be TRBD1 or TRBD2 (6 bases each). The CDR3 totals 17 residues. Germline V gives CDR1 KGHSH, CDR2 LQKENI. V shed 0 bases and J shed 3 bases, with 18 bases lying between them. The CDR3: CASSPPNHREENYEQYF. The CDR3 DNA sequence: TGTGCCAGCTCACCACCCAATCACAGGGAGGAAAACTACGAGCAGTACTTC.

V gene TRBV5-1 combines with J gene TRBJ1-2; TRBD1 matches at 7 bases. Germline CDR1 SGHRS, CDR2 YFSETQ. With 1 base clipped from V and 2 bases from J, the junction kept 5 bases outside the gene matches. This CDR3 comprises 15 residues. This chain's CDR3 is CASSLNTGANYGYTF. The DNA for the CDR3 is TGCGCCAGCAGCTTGAATACAGGGGCGAACTATGGCTACACCTTC.

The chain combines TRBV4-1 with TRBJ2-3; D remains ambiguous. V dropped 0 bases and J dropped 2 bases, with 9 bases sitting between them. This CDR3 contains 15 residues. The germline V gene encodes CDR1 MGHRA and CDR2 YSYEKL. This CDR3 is CASSQESDNTDTQYF. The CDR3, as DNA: TGCGCCAGCAGCCAAGAATCCGACAACACAGATACGCAGTATTTT.

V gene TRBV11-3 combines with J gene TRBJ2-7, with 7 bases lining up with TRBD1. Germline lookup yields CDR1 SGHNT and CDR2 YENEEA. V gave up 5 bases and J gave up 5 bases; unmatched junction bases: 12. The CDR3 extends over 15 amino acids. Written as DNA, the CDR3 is TGTGCCAGCAGCGGCCCCGGGACAGCCCCCCACGAGCAGTACTTC. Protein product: CASSGPGTAPHEQYF.